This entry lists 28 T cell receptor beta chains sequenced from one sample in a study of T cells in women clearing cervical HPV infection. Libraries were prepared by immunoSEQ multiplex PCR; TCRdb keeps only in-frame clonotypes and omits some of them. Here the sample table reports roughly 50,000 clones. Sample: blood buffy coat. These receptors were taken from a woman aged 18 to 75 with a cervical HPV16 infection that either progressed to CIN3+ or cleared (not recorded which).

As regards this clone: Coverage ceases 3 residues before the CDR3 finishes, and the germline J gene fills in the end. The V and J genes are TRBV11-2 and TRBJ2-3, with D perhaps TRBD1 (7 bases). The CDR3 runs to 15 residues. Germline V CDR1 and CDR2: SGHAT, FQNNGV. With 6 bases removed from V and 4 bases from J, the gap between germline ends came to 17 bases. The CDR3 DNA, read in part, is TGTGCCAGCAGAACCTGGACAGGACTATCAGATACG. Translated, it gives CASRTWTGLSDT. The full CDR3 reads CASRTWTGLSDTQYF.

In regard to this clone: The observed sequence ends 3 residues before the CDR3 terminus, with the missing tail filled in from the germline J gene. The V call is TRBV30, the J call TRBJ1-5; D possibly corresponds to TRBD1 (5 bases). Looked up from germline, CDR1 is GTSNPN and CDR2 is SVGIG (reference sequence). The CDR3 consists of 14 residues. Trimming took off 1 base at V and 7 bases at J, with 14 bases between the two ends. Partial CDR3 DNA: TGTGCCTGGAGTGGGGGGGTGGCACAGCAGCCC. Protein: CAWSGGVAQQP. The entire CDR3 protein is CAWSGGVAQQPQHF.

The CDR3 DNA, read in part, is TGTGCCAGCAGTGTTCCGTCGATGGCCACTGAA. Its protein product is CASSVPSMATE. The whole CDR3 protein is CASSVPSMATEAFF. The V call is TRBV6-1, the J call TRBJ1-1, with unresolved D. The read comes to an end 3 residues before the CDR3 does, leaving the germline J gene to fill in the end. Per the germline V gene, CDR1 is MNHNS and CDR2 is SASEGT. Trimming left V 4 bases short and J 4 bases short, with 13 bases between. This CDR3 is built from 14 residues.

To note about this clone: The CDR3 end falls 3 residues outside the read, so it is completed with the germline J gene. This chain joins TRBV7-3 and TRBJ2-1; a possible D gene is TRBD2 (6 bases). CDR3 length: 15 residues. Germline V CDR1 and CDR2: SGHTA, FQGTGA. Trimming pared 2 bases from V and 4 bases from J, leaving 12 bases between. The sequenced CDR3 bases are TGTGCCAGCAGCTTAGGGTGGGGGGATTACAATGAG. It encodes CASSLGWGDYNE. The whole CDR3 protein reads CASSLGWGDYNEQFF.

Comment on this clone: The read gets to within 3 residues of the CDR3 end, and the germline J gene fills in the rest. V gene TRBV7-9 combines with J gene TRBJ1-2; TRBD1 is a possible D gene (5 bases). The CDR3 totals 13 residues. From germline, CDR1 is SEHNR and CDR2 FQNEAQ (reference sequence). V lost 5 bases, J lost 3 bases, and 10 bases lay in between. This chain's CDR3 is CASSPGLDYGYTF. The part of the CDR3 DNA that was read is TGTGCCAGCAGCCCGGGACTGGACTATGGC.

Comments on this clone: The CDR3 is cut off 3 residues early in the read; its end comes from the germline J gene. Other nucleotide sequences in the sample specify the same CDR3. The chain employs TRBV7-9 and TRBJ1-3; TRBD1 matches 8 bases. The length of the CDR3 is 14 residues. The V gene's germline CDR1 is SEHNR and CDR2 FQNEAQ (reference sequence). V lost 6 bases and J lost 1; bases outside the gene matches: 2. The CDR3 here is CASRQGASGNTIYF. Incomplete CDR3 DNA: TGTGCCAGCAGGCAGGGGGCGTCTGGAAACACC. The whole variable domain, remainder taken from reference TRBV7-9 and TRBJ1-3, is DTGVSQNPRHKITKRGQNVTFRCDPISEHNRLYWYRQTLGQGPEFLTYFQNEAQLEKSRLLSDRFSAERPKGSFSTLEIQRTEQGDSAMYLCASRQGASGNTIYFGEGSWLTVV.

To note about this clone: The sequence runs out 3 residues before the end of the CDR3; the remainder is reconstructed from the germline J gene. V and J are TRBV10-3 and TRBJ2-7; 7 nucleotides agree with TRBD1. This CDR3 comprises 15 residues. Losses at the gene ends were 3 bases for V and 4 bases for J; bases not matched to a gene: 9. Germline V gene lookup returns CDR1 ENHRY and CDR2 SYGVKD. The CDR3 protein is CAISEGWTGAYEQYF. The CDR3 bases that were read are TGTGCCATCAGTGAAGGTTGGACAGGTGCGTACGAG.

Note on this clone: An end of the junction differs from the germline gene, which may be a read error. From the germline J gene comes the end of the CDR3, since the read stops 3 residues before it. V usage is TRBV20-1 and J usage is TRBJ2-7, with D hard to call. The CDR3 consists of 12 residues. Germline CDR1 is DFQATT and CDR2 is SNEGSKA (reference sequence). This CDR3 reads CSANDFTYEQYF. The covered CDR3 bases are TGCAGCGCTAACGACTTTACCTACGAG.

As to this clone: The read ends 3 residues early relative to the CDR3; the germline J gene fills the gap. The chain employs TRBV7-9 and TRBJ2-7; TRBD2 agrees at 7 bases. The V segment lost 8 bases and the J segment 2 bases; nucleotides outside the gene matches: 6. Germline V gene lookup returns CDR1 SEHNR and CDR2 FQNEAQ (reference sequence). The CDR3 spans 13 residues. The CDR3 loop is CASGGTTTYEQYF. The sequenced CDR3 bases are TGTGCCAGCGGGGGGACTACTACCTACGAG. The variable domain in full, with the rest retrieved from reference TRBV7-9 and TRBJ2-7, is DTGVSQNPRHKITKRGQNVTFRCDPISEHNRLYWYRQTLGQGPEFLTYFQNEAQLEKSRLLSDRFSAERPKGSFSTLEIQRTEQGDSAMYLCASGGTTTYEQYFGPGTRLTVT.

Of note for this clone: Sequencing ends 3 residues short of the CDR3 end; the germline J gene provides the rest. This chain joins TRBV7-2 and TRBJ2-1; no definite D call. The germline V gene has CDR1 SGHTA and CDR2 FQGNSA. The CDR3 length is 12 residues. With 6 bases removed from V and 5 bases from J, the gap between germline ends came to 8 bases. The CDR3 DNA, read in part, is TGTGCCAGCAGGGCGGCAAACAATGAG. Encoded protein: CASRAANNE. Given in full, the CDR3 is CASRAANNEQFF.

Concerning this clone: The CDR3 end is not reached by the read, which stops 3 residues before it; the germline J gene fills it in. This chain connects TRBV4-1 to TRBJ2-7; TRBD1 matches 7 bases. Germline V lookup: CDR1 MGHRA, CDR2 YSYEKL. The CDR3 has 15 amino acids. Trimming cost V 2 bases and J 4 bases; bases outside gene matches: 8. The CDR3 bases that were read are TGCGCCAGCAGCCAAAATAGGACCAGGGGGTACGAG. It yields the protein CASSQNRTRGYE. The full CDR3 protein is CASSQNRTRGYEQYF.

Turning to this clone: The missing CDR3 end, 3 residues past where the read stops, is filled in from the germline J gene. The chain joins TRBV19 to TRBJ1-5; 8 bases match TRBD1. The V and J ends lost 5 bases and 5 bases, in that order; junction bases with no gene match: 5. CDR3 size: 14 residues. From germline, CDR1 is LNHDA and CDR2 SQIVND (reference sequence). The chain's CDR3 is CASSLGTGYQPQHF. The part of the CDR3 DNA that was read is TGTGCCAGTAGTCTCGGGACAGGCTATCAGCCC. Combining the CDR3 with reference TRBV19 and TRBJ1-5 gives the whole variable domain DGGITQSPKYLFRKEGQNVTLSCEQNLNHDAMYWYRQDPGQGLRLIYYSQIVNDFQKGDIAEGYSVSREKKESFPLTVTSAQKNPTAFYLCASSLGTGYQPQHFGDGTRLSIL.

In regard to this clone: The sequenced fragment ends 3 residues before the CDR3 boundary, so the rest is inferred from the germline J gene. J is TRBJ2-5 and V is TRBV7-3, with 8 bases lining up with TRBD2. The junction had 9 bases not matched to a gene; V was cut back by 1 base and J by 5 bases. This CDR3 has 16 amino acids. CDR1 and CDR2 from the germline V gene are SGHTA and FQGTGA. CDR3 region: CASSLNVGGGGETQYF. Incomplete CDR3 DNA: TGTGCCAGCAGCTTAAACGTCGGGGGGGGAGGGGAGACC.

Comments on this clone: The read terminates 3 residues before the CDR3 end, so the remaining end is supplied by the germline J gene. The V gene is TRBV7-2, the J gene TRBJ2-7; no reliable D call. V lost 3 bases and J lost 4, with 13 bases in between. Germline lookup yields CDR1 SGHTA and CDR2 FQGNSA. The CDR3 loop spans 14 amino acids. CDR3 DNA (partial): TGTGCCAGCAGCTTTTCAACCGAGGCTTACGAG. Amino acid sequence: CASSFSTEAYE. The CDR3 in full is CASSFSTEAYEQYF.

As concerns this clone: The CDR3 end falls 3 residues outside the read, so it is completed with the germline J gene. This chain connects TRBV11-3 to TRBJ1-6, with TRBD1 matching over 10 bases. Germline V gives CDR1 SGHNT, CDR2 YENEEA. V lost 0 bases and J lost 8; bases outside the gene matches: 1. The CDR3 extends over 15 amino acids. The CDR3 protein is CASSLEGTGDSPLHF. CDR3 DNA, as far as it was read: TGTGCCAGCAGCTTAGAAGGGACAGGGGATTCACCC.

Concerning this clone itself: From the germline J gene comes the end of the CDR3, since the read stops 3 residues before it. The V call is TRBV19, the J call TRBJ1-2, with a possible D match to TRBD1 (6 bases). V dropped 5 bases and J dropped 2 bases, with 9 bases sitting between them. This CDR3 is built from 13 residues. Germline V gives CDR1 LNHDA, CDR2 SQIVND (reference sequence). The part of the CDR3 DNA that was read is TGTGCCAGTAGTCCCGGACAGAACTATGGC. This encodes CASSPGQNYG. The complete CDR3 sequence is CASSPGQNYGYTF.

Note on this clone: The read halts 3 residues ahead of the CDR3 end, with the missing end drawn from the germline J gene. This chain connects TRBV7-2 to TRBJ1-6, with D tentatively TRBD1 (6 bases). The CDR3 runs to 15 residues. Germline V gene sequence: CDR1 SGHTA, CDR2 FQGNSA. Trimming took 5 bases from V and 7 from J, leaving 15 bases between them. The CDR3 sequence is CASSRSGTLNSPLHF. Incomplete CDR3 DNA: TGTGCCAGCAGCCGTTCCGGGACATTAAATTCACCC.

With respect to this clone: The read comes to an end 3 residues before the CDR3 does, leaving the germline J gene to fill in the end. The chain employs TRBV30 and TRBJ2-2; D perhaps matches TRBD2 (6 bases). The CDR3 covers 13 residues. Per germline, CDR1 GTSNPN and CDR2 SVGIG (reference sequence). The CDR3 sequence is CAWSAGWNEKLFF. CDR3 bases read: TGTGCCTGGAGCGCGGGATGGAATGAAAAG.

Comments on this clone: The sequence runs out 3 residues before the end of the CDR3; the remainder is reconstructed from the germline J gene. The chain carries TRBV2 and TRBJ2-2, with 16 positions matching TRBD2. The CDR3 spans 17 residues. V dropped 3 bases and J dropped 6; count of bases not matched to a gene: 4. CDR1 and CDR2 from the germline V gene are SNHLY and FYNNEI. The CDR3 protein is CASSEGLAGGPSGELFF. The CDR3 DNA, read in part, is TGTGCCAGCAGTGAGGGACTAGCGGGAGGGCCGTCCGGGGAG.

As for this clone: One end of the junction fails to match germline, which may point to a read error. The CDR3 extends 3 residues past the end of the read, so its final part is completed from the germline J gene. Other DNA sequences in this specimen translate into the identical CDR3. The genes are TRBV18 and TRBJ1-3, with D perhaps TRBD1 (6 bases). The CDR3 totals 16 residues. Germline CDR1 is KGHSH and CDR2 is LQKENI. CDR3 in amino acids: CASSSSGGFSGNTIYF. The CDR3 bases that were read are TGTGCCAGCTCTTCTTCTGGGGGCTTCTCTGGAAACACA.

CDR3 DNA, as far as it was read: TGCAGTGCTCCCAGTCCCCAGGGGGCAAAGACC. Residues: CSAPSPQGAKT. The CDR3 as a whole reads CSAPSPQGAKTQYF. The chain has TRBV20-1 and TRBJ2-5; 8 bases line up with TRBD1. Sequencing ends 3 residues short of the CDR3 end; the germline J gene provides the rest. Trimming at V came to 5 bases and at J to 6 bases, leaving 11 bases not matched to a gene. This CDR3 comprises 14 residues. Germline V lookup: CDR1 DFQATT, CDR2 SNEGSKA (reference sequence).

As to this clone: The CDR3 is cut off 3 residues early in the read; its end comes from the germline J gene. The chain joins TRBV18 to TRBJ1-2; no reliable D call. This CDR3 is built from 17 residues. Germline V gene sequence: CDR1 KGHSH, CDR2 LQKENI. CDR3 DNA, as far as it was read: TGTGCCAGCTCACCTGATCGACTAGCTACACGGGTTAATGAC. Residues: CASSPDRLATRVND. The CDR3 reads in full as CASSPDRLATRVNDYTF.

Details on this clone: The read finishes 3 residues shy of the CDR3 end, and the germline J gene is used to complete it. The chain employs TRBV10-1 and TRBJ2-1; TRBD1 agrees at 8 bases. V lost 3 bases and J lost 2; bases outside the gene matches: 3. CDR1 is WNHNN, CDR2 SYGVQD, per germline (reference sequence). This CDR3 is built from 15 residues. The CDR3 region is CASSEAQGAYNEQFF. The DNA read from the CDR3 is TGCGCCAGCAGTGAAGCACAGGGGGCCTACAATGAG.

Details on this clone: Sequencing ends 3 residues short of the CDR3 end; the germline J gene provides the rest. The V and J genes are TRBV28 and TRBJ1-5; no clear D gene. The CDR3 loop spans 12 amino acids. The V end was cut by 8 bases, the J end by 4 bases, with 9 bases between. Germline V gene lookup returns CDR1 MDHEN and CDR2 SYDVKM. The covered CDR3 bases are TGTGCCAGCGGAGTAGGGAATCAGCCC. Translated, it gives CASGVGNQP. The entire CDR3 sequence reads CASGVGNQPQHF.

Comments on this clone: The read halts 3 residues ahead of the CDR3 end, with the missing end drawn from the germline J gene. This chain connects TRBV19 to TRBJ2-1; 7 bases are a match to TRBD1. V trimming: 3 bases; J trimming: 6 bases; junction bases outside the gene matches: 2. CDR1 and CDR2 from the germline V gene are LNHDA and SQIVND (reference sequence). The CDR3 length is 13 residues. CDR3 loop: CASSITGANEQFF. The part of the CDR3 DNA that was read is TGTGCCAGTAGTATCACAGGGGCCAATGAG.

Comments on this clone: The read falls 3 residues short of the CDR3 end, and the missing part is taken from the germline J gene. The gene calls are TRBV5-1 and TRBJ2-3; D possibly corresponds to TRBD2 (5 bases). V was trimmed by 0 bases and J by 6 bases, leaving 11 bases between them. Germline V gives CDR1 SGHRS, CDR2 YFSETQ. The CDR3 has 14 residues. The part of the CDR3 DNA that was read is TGCGCCAGCAGCTTGGGCGAGAGGGTGGATACG. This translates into CASSLGERVDT. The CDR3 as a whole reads CASSLGERVDTQYF.

CDR3 in amino acids: CSGWTGRIYGYTF. The CDR3 bases that were read are TGCAGCGGCTGGACAGGGAGAATCTATGGC. The chain employs TRBV29-1 and TRBJ1-2; 8 positions agree with TRBD1. The sequenced fragment ends 3 residues before the CDR3 boundary, so the rest is inferred from the germline J gene. Trimming cost V 7 bases and J 4 bases; bases outside gene matches: 8. This CDR3 region has 13 residues. CDR1 is SQVTM and CDR2 is ANQGSEA in the germline V gene.

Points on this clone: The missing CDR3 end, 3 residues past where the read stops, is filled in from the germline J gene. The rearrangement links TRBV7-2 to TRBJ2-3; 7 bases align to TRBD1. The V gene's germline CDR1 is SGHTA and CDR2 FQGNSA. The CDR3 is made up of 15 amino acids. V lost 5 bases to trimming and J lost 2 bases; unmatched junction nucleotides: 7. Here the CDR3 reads CASSPGQEPTDTQYF. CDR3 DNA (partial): TGTGCCAGCAGCCCAGGACAGGAACCCACAGATACG.